This record covers a single T cell receptor (beta chain). As yet, its antigen is unknown. The data were taken from a study of cytomegalovirus exposure and HLA in healthy donors. It was with 60 Vbeta and 13 Jbeta primers that the PCR ran. Sequenced by immunoSEQ multiplex PCR; TCRdb stores in-frame clones only, minus some. The profile shows around 200,000 clones, 82% of them singletons. The V end was cut by 1 base, the J end by 8 bases, with 14 bases between. CDR1 is LNHNV, CDR2 YYDKDF, per germline (reference sequence). This CDR3 comprises 15 residues. Notes on the study in general: One cluster of highly shared sequence variants probably arose as a sequencing artifact.

Sequenced input: PBMCs. This TCR came from a woman in her forties in good health and CMV-seronegative. The rearrangement links TRBV15 to TRBJ1-4; the D is unclear. CDR3 bases: TGTGCCACCAGCAGAGTTATGCCAGTCGGGGAAAAACTGTTTTTT. Its protein product is CATSRVMPVGEKLFF. Full variable domain (outside the CDR3, taken from reference TRBV15 and TRBJ1-4): DAMVIQNPRYQVTQFGKPVTLSCSQTLNHNVMYWYQQKSSQAPKLLFHYYDKDFNNEADTPDNFQSRRPNTSFCFLDIRSPGLGDTAMYLCATSRVMPVGEKLFFGSGTQLSVL.